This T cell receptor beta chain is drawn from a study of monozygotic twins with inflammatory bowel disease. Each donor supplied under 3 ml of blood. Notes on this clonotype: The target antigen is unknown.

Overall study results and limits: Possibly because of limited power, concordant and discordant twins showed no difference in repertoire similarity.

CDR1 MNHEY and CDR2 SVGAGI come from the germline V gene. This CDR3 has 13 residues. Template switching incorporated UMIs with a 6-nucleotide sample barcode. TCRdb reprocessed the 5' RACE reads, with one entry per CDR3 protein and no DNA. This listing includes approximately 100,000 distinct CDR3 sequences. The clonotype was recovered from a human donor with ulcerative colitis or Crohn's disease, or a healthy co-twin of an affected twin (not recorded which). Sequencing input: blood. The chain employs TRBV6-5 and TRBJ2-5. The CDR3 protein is CASSLDRQETQYF.